This T cell receptor (beta chain) came from a study of graft-versus-host responses after intestinal transplantation. Germline CDR1 is SGHAT and CDR2 is FQNNGV. Between the trimmed V and J ends, which lost 2 bases and 5 bases, there was a span of 13 bases. The CDR3 has 15 amino acids. Libraries were prepared by immunoSEQ multiplex PCR; TCRdb keeps only in-frame clonotypes and omits some of them. Of about 99,000 clones listed, 90% to 95% are singletons. Remarks on this clone: Its antigen is currently unknown.

This chain uses TRBV11-2 with TRBJ1-5; D is unresolved. The sequence came from a human donor who received an intestinal transplant. Material: unstimulated CD8+ T cells sorted from spleen or lymph node cells, obtained before intestinal transplant. CDR3 nucleotides: TGTGCCAGCAGCTTATCACCAGGTTTCGATCAGCCCCAGCATTTT. It yields the protein CASSLSPGFDQPQHF.